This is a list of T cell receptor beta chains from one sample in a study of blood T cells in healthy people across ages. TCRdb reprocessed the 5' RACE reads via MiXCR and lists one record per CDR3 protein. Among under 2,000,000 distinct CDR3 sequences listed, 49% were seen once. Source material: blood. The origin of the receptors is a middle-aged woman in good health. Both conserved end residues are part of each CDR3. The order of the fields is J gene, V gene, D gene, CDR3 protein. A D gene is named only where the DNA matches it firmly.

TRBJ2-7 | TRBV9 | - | CASSVLVGRWPYEQYF
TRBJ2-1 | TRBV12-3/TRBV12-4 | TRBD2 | CASSPRTSKSNEQFF
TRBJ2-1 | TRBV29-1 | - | CSAQGLGRDNEQFF
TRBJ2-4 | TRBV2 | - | CASSEAGLGGFEAKNIQYF
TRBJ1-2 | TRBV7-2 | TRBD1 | CASQTPGTGEGYTF
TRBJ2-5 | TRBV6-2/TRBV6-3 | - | CASLGGAHQETQYF
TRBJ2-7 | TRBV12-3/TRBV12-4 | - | CASSPWTAPYEQYF
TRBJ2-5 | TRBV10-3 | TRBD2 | CATTRLAGGQYNEQYF
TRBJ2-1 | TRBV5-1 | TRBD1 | CASGSGQGSYNEQFF
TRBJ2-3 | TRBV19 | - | CASTDLPAGASTDMQYF
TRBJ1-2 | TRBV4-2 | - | CASSQVSPQRYTF
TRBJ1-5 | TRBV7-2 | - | CASSLVVTTLGGDPQPQHF
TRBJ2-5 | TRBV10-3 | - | CAISESGPETQYF
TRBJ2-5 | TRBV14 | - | CASSQGSDPLQETQYF
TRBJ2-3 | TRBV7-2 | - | CASSSRLAAGPTDTQYF
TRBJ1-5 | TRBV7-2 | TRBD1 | CASSEAGTGLRPQHF
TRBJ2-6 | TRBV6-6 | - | CASSYGRASGANVLTF
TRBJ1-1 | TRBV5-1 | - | CASSQGLGTTFGANTEAFF
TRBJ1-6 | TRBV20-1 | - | CSAADGGGNSPIHF
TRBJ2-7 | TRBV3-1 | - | CASPQGHGEQYF
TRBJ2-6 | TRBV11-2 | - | CASSVNAHSGANVLTF
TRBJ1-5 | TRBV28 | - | CASRGKFSNQPQHF
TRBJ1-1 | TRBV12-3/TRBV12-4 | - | CASNRDPQMNTEAFF
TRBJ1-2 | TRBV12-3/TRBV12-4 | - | CASSPFRNGYTF